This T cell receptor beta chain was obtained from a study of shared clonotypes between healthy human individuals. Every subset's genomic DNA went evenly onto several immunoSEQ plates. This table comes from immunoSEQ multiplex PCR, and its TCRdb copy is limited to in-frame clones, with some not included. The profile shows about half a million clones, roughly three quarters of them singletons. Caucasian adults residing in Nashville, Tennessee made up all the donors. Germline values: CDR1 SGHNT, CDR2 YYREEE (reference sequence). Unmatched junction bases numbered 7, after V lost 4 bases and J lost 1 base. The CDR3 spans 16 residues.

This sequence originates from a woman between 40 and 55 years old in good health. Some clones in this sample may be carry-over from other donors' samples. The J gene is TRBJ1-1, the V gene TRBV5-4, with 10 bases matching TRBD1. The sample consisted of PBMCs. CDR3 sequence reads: CASSPRQGAGNTEAFF. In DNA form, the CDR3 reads TGTGCCAGCAGCCCCAGACAGGGGGCAGGGAACACTGAAGCTTTCTTT. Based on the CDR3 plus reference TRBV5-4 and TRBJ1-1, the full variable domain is ETGVTQSPTHLIKTRGQQVTLRCSSQSGHNTVSWYQQALGQGPQFIFQYYREEENGRGNFPPRFSGLQFPNYSSELNVNALELDDSALYLCASSPRQGAGNTEAFFGQGTRLTVV.